The clone carrying this TCR beta chain was recorded at least ten times. Amplified regions were TCR beta CDR3 sequences from RNA transcripts. A set of HTBI primers served as the primers for a first-round RT-PCR of the TCR CDR3. From the multiplex PCR reads, TCRdb called clonotypes with MiXCR, one entry per CDR3 protein. Among under 400,000 distinct CDR3 sequences listed, roughly 13% were seen once. These data originate in a study of T cells in Graves' hyperthyroidism and ophthalmopathy. This CDR3 region has 15 residues. CDR1 is SGDLS and CDR2 is YYNGEE in the germline V gene. The V and J ends lost 0 bases and 2 bases, in that order; junction bases with no gene match: 2.

V usage is TRBV9 and J usage is TRBJ2-1; 7 bases agree with TRBD2. This receptor was obtained from a woman under 30 with Graves' hyperthyroidism. The sequenced sample consisted of blood. The CDR3, as DNA: TGTGCCAGCAGCGTAGGCGGGAGTACCTACAATGAGCAGTTCTTC. Protein sequence: CASSVGGSTYNEQFF.